What follows describes a single TCR beta chain. This sample is drawn from a study of blood T cells in healthy people across ages. All donors came from Russia, were Caucasian and healthy, and spanned ages roughly 6 to 100. A J-beta primer mix and a sample-barcoded 5' primer were used in a second PCR of about 7 to 12 cycles. TCRdb re-analysed the 5' RACE reads in MiXCR, keeping a single row per CDR3 protein. The data show approximately 780,000 distinct CDR3 sequences, roughly 26% seen once. The V gene lost 4 bases and the J gene lost 5 bases, with 14 bases spanning the gap. The CDR3 is 14 amino acids. The same specimen was also included in a second study, on T cells of mothers and their children. As that report states: In unrelated and related pairs, TCR recombination output is shaped in a similar way by thymic selection.

This receptor was obtained from a boy aged 10-17 years in good health. Sequences were obtained from blood. The chain links TRBV12-3 or TRBV12-4 to TRBJ2-5, with D maybe TRBD2 (5 bases). The CDR3 DNA reads TGTGCCAGCAGTTACGATACCGGGGATGAGACCCAGTACTTC. Translating gives CASSYDTGDETQYF.